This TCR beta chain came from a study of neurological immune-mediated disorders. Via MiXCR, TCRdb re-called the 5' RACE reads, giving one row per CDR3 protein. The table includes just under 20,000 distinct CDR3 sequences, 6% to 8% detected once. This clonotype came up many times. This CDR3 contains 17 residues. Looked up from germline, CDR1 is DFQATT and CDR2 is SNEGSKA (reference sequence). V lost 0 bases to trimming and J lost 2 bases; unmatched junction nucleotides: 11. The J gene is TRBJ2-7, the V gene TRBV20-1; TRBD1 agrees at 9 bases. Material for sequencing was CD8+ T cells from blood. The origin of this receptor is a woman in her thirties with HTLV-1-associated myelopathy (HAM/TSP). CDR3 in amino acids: CSARDQRAGTGPYEQYF. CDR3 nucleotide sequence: TGCAGTGCTAGAGATCAGCGGGCGGGGACAGGGCCCTACGAGCAGTACTTC.